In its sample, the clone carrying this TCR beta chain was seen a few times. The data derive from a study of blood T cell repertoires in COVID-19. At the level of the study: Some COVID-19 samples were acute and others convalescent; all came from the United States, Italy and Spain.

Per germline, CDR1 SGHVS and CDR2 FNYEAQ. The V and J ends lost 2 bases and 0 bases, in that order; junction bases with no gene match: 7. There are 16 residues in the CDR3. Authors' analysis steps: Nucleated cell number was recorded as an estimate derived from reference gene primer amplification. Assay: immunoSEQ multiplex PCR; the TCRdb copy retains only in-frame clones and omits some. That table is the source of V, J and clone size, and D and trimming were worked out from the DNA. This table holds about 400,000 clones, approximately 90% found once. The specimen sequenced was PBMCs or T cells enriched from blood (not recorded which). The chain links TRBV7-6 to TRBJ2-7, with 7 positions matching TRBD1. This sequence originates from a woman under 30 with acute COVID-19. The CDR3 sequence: CASSLLGGWGSYEQYF. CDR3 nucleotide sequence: TGTGCCAGCAGCTTATTAGGGGGCTGGGGCTCCTACGAGCAGTACTTC.